What follows are 25 T cell receptor beta chains derived from one specimen sequenced in a study of T-cell memory formation after mild COVID-19 (dated by TCRdb to the early 2020s). Receptor libraries were prepared by 5' RACE. The sequencing machine was an Illumina NovaSeq 6000. TCRdb trimmed public reads at Q25 via fastp, called clones via MiXCR and kept in-frame beta chains. Each CDR3 protein appears once, grouped with its most common genes and DNA. The sample table lists hundreds of thousands of distinct CDR3 sequences, about a sixth of them with a count of one. Roughly 21% of the sample rests with the top ten. Input material: PBMCs or a T cell subset sorted from them (not recorded which). The receptors come from a man aged 18 to 30 who had mild COVID-19 (a few samples of this study predate the infection). The sample titles of this study are shuffled in the database, so cell type and time point are left out; the donor was told from shared clones.

This chain uses TRBV20-1 with TRBJ2-4; 8 bases map to TRBD2. The CDR3 loop spans 14 amino acids. The J segment lost 3 bases and the V segment lost 7 bases, leaving 8 bases of the junction unmatched. Germline V gene data show CDR1 as DFQATT and CDR2 as SNEGSKA (reference sequence). The CDR3 spells CSVPAGDHKNIQYF. Here the CDR3 DNA reads TGCAGTGTTCCAGCGGGGGACCACAAAAACATTCAGTACTTC.

The V and J genes are TRBV7-8 and TRBJ2-4, with D possibly TRBD1 on 5 matching bases. The CDR3 has 16 amino acids. With 1 base removed from V and 2 bases from J, the gap between germline ends came to 12 bases. The germline V gene has CDR1 SGHVS and CDR2 FQNEAQ. CDR3: CASSLGRVESKNIQYF. The CDR3 DNA sequence: TGTGCCAGCAGCTTAGGCAGGGTCGAGTCCAAAAACATTCAGTACTTC.

This rearrangement joins TRBV10-2 to TRBJ1-5; D is ambiguous. V was shortened by 2 bases and J by 4 bases, with 9 bases between the two germline ends. This CDR3 is 14 amino acids long. In germline, CDR1 is WSHSY, CDR2 SAAADI. The CDR3 DNA is TGCGCCAGCAGTGAGAGTCACCTTAATCAGCCCCAGCATTTT. This encodes CASSESHLNQPQHF.

This chain uses TRBV9 with TRBJ1-2; D may be TRBD1 (5 bases). The V gene's germline CDR1 is SGDLS and CDR2 YYNGEE. The V and J ends lost 0 bases and 3 bases respectively, with 21 bases between them. The CDR3 sequence is 18 residues long. The CDR3 nucleotides read TGTGCCAGCAGCGTAGGTTCCGACGGCAGGGCGGGATACTATGGCTACACCTTC. This sequence encodes CASSVGSDGRAGYYGYTF.

The genes are TRBV19 and TRBJ1-5; D may be TRBD1 (6 bases). This CDR3 comprises 15 residues. The V end lost 5 bases, the J end lost 6 bases, and 17 bases lay between the germline ends. The germline CDR1 and CDR2 sequences are LNHDA and SQIVND (reference sequence). The CDR3 reads CASSALQGIGQPQHF. CDR3 in DNA: TGTGCCAGTAGTGCCCTCCAGGGGATCGGTCAGCCCCAGCATTTT. The full variable domain, its missing parts supplied by reference TRBV19 and TRBJ1-5, is DGGITQSPKYLFRKEGQNVTLSCEQNLNHDAMYWYRQDPGQGLRLIYYSQIVNDFQKGDIAEGYSVSREKKESFPLTVTSAQKNPTAFYLCASSALQGIGQPQHFGDGTRLSIL.

Only a few counts were recorded for this clonotype. This chain joins TRBV5-4 and TRBJ1-4; 7 nucleotides match TRBD1. Looked up from germline, CDR1 is SGHNT and CDR2 is YYREEE (reference sequence). V gave up 4 bases and J gave up 3 bases; unmatched junction bases: 9. This CDR3 has 16 amino acids. CDR3 in DNA: TGTGCCAGCAGCCGAACAGGGGATCTAGCTAATGAAAAACTGTTTTTT. Its translation: CASSRTGDLANEKLFF.

In this sample, this clonotype turned up many times. The gene calls are TRBV27 and TRBJ2-5; no clear D gene. The CDR3 is made up of 13 amino acids. Trimming took 6 bases from V and 0 from J, leaving 8 bases between them. The germline gives CDR1 MNHEY, CDR2 SMNVEV (reference sequence). In DNA, the CDR3 is TGTGCCAGCAGCTTGTCTTACCAAGAGACCCAGTACTTC. It codes for CASSLSYQETQYF.

This clonotype was counted between two and nine times. The J gene is TRBJ2-7, the V gene TRBV6-2 or TRBV6-3; TRBD1 is a possible D gene (6 bases). Germline assignment: CDR1 MNHEY and CDR2 SVGEGT. The CDR3 loop spans 14 amino acids. V was cut by 5 bases and J by 0 bases, with 11 bases left in between. CDR3 sequence reads: CASSERGTSYEQYF. The CDR3 nucleotides read TGTGCCAGCAGTGAGAGGGGGACCTCCTACGAGCAGTACTTC.

Only a few counts were recorded for this clonotype. CDR3 sequence reads: CAISEVQGRSNEQFF. CDR3 coding DNA: TGTGCCATCAGTGAGGTACAGGGTCGGTCGAATGAGCAGTTCTTC. The J gene is TRBJ2-1, the V gene TRBV10-3; weak D call: TRBD1 (6 bases). The germline gives CDR1 ENHRY, CDR2 SYGVKD. The length of the CDR3 is 15 residues. V gave up 2 bases and J gave up 7 bases, with 15 bases separating them.

This clonotype was observed a few times. V is TRBV6-2 or TRBV6-3 and J is TRBJ1-5, with no clear D. Germline V gives CDR1 MNHEY, CDR2 SVGEGT. V was cut by 0 bases and J by 3 bases, with 18 bases left in between. The CDR3 spans 18 residues. Here the CDR3 reads CASSYSISRGAINQPQHF. CDR3 DNA: TGTGCCAGCAGTTACTCGATTTCTCGGGGTGCGATCAATCAGCCCCAGCATTTT.

The chain is built from TRBV5-1 and TRBJ2-7; 9 nucleotides align to TRBD1. Trimming cost V 4 bases and J 3 bases; bases outside gene matches: 2. From germline, CDR1 is SGHRS and CDR2 YFSETQ. This CDR3 is 13 amino acids long. The CDR3 spells CASSRGQGYEQYV. The DNA of the CDR3 is TGCGCCAGCAGCAGGGGACAGGGCTACGAGCAGTACGTC.

The chain combines TRBV12-3 or TRBV12-4 with TRBJ1-1; TRBD1 matches 7 bases. V shed 4 bases and J 5 bases; nucleotides not matched to a gene: 7. The CDR3 has 14 residues. This chain's CDR3 is CASSSNRGGTEAFF. The CDR3, as DNA: TGTGCCAGCAGTTCCAACAGGGGAGGGACTGAAGCTTTCTTT.

This clonotype came up a few times. This chain uses TRBV19 with TRBJ2-5, with unresolved D. CDR1 is LNHDA, CDR2 SQIVND, per germline (reference sequence). Trimming left V 0 bases short and J 4 bases short, with 6 bases between. CDR3 length equals 13 residues. DNA for the CDR3: TGTGCCAGTAGTATAGAGGGCCGAGAGACCCAGTACTTC. The encoded protein is CASSIEGRETQYF.

This clonotype was found many times. This chain connects TRBV7-9 to TRBJ2-1; the D call may be TRBD1 or TRBD2 (6 bases each). The CDR3 has 15 amino acids. CDR1 and CDR2 (germline): SEHNR, FQNEAQ (reference sequence). V was clipped by 2 bases and J by 4 bases, with 12 bases between them. In DNA form, the CDR3 reads TGTGCCAGCAGCTTACGGGGGCGAGGTTACAATGAGCAGTTCTTC. Protein sequence: CASSLRGRGYNEQFF. The full variable domain, in which reference TRBV7-9 and TRBJ2-1 provide the parts outside the CDR3, is DTGVSQNPRHKITKRGQNVTFRCDPISEHNRLYWYRQTLGQGPEFLTYFQNEAQLEKSRLLSDRFSAERPKGSFSTLEIQRTEQGDSAMYLCASSLRGRGYNEQFFGPGTRLTVL.

CDR3 DNA: TGTGCCAGCAGCCATGCCGGGACAGTAATTGGAAATGAGCAGTTCTTC. This translates into CASSHAGTVIGNEQFF. The chain combines TRBV4-2 with TRBJ2-1; 7 nucleotides match TRBD1. Trimming at V came to 3 bases and at J to 7 bases, leaving 12 bases not matched to a gene. CDR3 length: 16 amino acids. The germline V gene has CDR1 LGHNA and CDR2 YNFKEQ.

The rearrangement joins TRBV4-1 to TRBJ2-4; perhaps TRBD2 as D (5 bases). In germline, CDR1 is MGHRA, CDR2 YSYEKL. The CDR3 runs 13 residues. V was trimmed by 0 bases and J by 15 bases, leaving 15 bases between them. CDR3 loop: CASSQDRYGERYF. The CDR3 nucleotides read TGCGCCAGCAGCCAAGACCGCTACGGGGAGAGGTACTTC.

A few counts support this clonotype. The CDR3 sequence: CASTTGVTEAFF. The CDR3 DNA is TGTGCCAGCACCACAGGGGTCACTGAAGCTTTCTTT. The chain links TRBV6-5 to TRBJ1-1, with TRBD1 matching 7 bases. In germline, CDR1 is MNHEY, CDR2 SVGAGI. V lost 7 bases to trimming and J lost 4 bases; unmatched junction nucleotides: 3. The CDR3 sequence is 12 residues long.

The chain couples TRBV7-9 to TRBJ2-3; 8 positions match TRBD2. Germline V gene data show CDR1 as SEHNR and CDR2 as FQNEAQ (reference sequence). V gave up 4 bases and J gave up 2 bases; unmatched junction bases: 5. The CDR3 has 15 amino acids. The CDR3 DNA reads as TGTGCCAGCAGCTGGGGACTAGGGGTCACAGATACGCAGTATTTT. This encodes CASSWGLGVTDTQYF.

In this sample, this clonotype turned up a few times. This chain uses TRBV9 with TRBJ2-7, with TRBD2 identical over 11 bases. CDR3 size: 14 residues. Unmatched junction bases numbered 5, after V lost 4 bases and J lost 5 bases. Looked up from germline, CDR1 is SGDLS and CDR2 is YYNGEE. Here the CDR3 DNA reads TGTGCCAGCAGCCCCCGACTAGCGGGGCACGAGCAGTACTTC. Amino acid sequence: CASSPRLAGHEQYF.

The chain recombines TRBV7-9 with TRBJ2-1; the D call may be TRBD1 or TRBD2 (5 bases each). V shed 10 bases and J shed 1 base, with 14 bases lying between them. The V gene's germline CDR1 is SEHNR and CDR2 FQNEAQ (reference sequence). This CDR3 region has 14 residues. CDR3 protein: CAIPGRRSYNEQFF. CDR3 DNA: TGTGCCATTCCGGGACGCCGGTCCTACAATGAGCAGTTCTTC.

The J gene is TRBJ2-3, the V gene TRBV5-1; no definite D call. Trimming took 4 bases from V and 2 from J, leaving 14 bases between them. CDR3 length: 15 residues. Germline CDR1 SGHRS, CDR2 YFSETQ. DNA of the CDR3: TGCGCCAGCAGCCTCCCTGGCGGACCCACAGATACGCAGTATTTT. Protein sequence: CASSLPGGPTDTQYF.

This clonotype was picked up one time. The V gene is TRBV5-1, the J gene TRBJ2-2, with D possibly being TRBD1 (6 bases). From germline, CDR1 is SGHRS and CDR2 YFSETQ. Trimming stripped 6 bases from V and 7 bases from J, with 13 bases between. The CDR3 sequence is 13 residues long. CDR3: CASTPQGLGELFF. In DNA, the CDR3 is TGCGCCAGCACCCCTCAGGGGCTCGGGGAGCTGTTTTTT.

This chain links TRBV5-5 with TRBJ1-1; no reliable D call. CDR3 length: 11 amino acids. Trimming cost V 4 bases and J 11 bases, with 12 bases left between them. The germline V gene encodes CDR1 SGHKS and CDR2 YYEKEE (reference sequence). This CDR3 is CASSLDSGAFF. DNA for the CDR3: TGTGCCAGCAGCCTAGACTCGGGGGCTTTCTTT. Full variable domain (outside the CDR3, taken from reference TRBV5-5 and TRBJ1-1): DAGVTQSPTHLIKTRGQQVTLRCSPISGHKSVSWYQQVLGQGPQFIFQYYEKEERGRGNFPDRFSARQFPNYSSELNVNALLLGDSALYLCASSLDSGAFFGQGTRLTVV.

This sequence joins TRBV7-9 and TRBJ2-7, with 16 bases matching TRBD2. Germline CDR1 reads SEHNR; CDR2 reads FQNEAQ (reference sequence). V was clipped by 4 bases and J by 0 bases; unmatched bases: 3. The CDR3 consists of 17 residues. CDR3 loop: CASSSGLAGGFSYEQYV. DNA of the CDR3: TGTGCCAGCAGCTCGGGACTAGCGGGGGGGTTCTCCTACGAGCAGTACGTC.

This clonotype was counted a few times. This rearrangement joins TRBV7-6 to TRBJ2-1; 10 nucleotides agree with TRBD2. The CDR3 contains 15 residues. Germline CDR1 SGHVS, CDR2 FNYEAQ. V trimming: 5 bases; J trimming: 7 bases; junction bases outside the gene matches: 8. The CDR3 reads CASSASSGGMNEQFF. In nucleotides, the CDR3 is TGTGCCAGCAGCGCGTCTAGCGGGGGTATGAATGAGCAGTTCTTC.